Each of the 11 T cell receptor beta chains below was sequenced from the same sample in a study of cytomegalovirus exposure and HLA in healthy donors. Libraries were prepared by immunoSEQ multiplex PCR; TCRdb keeps only in-frame clonotypes and omits some of them. The table records 60,000 or so clones, 90% of them present only once. Input material: PBMCs. Receptors originate from a man between 18 and 35 years old in good health and CMV-seronegative.

V usage is TRBV30 and J usage is TRBJ1-2, with 12 bases aligning to TRBD1. The CDR3 has 16 amino acids. V shed 3 bases and J 7 bases; nucleotides not matched to a gene: 12. Germline CDR1 is GTSNPN and CDR2 is SVGIG (reference sequence). In nucleotides, the CDR3 is TGTGCCTGGAGCTATCGTGGGACAGGGGGCAGGGGTGGCTACACCTTC. Its protein product is CAWSYRGTGGRGGYTF.

The chain links TRBV7-2 to TRBJ2-1, with 9 bases aligning to TRBD2. CDR1 is SGHTA and CDR2 is FQGNSA in the germline V gene. The ends lost 5 bases at V and 9 bases at J; junction bases unmatched: 14. This CDR3 is 16 amino acids long. The CDR3 region has the DNA TGTGCCAGCAGCCCACGGGCGGGAGGGCCTTTCGGTGAGCAGTTCTTC. Translating it yields CASSPRAGGPFGEQFF. Full variable domain (outside the CDR3, taken from reference TRBV7-2 and TRBJ2-1): GAGVSQSPSNKVTEKGKDVELRCDPISGHTALYWYRQSLGQGLEFLIYFQGNSAPDKSGLPSDRFSAERTGGSVSTLTIQRTQQEDSAVYLCASSPRAGGPFGEQFFGPGTRLTVL.

The chain uses TRBV13 and TRBJ2-7; TRBD2 matches at 7 bases. The CDR3 extends over 14 amino acids. Germline V lookup: CDR1 PRHDT, CDR2 FYEKMQ (reference sequence). V was clipped by 5 bases and J by 2 bases; unmatched bases: 6. The CDR3 DNA follows: TGTGCCAGCAGCCCCCCTAGCGGAGCCTACGAGCAGTACTTC. This encodes CASSPPSGAYEQYF.

This rearrangement joins TRBV2 to TRBJ2-7; TRBD2 agrees at 8 bases. Germline trimming cut 8 bases from V and 4 bases from J; bases unmatched to any gene: 4. The CDR3 loop spans 12 amino acids. Germline assignment: CDR1 SNHLY and CDR2 FYNNEI. The CDR3 region has the DNA TGTGCCAGCTCGACTAGCGCGTACGAGCAGTACTTC. Its translation is CASSTSAYEQYF.

The rearrangement links TRBV7-3 to TRBJ2-3; 7 bases fit TRBD2. The germline V gene has CDR1 SGHTA and CDR2 FQGTGA. With 1 base clipped from V and 1 base from J, the junction kept 5 bases outside the gene matches. The CDR3 is 16 amino acids. In nucleotides, the CDR3 is TGTGCCAGCAGCTTAAATGCGGGAGTGGGCACAGATACGCAGTATTTT. It translates to CASSLNAGVGTDTQYF.

About this clone itself: Other DNA sequences in the same sample also yield this CDR3. J is TRBJ2-7 and V is TRBV11-2, with 8 nucleotides matching TRBD1. Germline V gene sequence: CDR1 SGHAT, CDR2 FQNNGV. CDR3 length: 14 amino acids. Trimming at V came to 1 base and at J to 2 bases, leaving 1 base not matched to a gene. The CDR3 DNA sequence: TGTGCCAGCAGCTTAGGACAGGGGCCCTACGAGCAGTACTTC. Protein sequence: CASSLGQGPYEQYF.

This clone has just a few counts. This chain connects TRBV18 to TRBJ2-3; D may be TRBD2 (6 bases). This CDR3 region has 14 residues. Germline V CDR1 and CDR2: KGHSH, LQKENI. Trimming shortened V by 4 bases and J by 6 bases, and 14 bases separated the two germline ends. The CDR3 DNA follows: TGTGCCAGCTCACGAGCCGGGAGCGGGGATACGCAGTATTTT. Its translation: CASSRAGSGDTQYF.

This clone was seen a single time. The J gene is TRBJ1-2, the V gene TRBV4-2, with a possible D match to TRBD1 (5 bases). The CDR3 contains 14 residues. V was cut by 1 base and J by 8 bases, with 14 bases left in between. The germline V gene encodes CDR1 LGHNA and CDR2 YNFKEQ. CDR3 nucleotide sequence: TGTGCCAGCAGCCAAGCAATGGGGCAGGAAGGCTACACCTTC. Translation: CASSQAMGQEGYTF.

The chain uses TRBV9 and TRBJ2-3; TRBD2 might be the D (6 bases). The CDR3 is 12 amino acids. Germline assignment: CDR1 SGDLS and CDR2 YYNGEE. Between the trimmed V and J ends, which lost 7 bases and 6 bases, there was a span of 12 bases. The CDR3 DNA reads TGTGCCAGCGGGGCGGGAAGGGATACGCAGTATTTT. It is translated as CASGAGRDTQYF.

The V and J genes are TRBV4-2 and TRBJ1-1; 7 nucleotides agree with TRBD1. Germline V lookup: CDR1 LGHNA, CDR2 YNFKEQ. The CDR3 has 16 residues. V was pared by 4 bases and J by 0 bases, with 8 bases of the junction left unmatched. The CDR3, as DNA: TGTGCCAGCAGCCGAGAGGGGGCACTCTTGAACACTGAAGCTTTCTTT. Translating it yields CASSREGALLNTEAFF.

J is TRBJ2-2 and V is TRBV27; perhaps TRBD1 as D (5 bases). Germline V gene data show CDR1 as MNHEY and CDR2 as SMNVEV (reference sequence). V was shortened by 5 bases and J by 0 bases, with 7 bases between the two germline ends. This CDR3 is 14 amino acids long. This CDR3 reads CASSETANTGELFF. CDR3 coding DNA: TGTGCCAGCAGTGAGACAGCGAACACCGGGGAGCTGTTTTTT.